The T cell receptor (beta chain) described here comes from a study of blood T cell repertoires in COVID-19. On the study more broadly: The study drew acute and convalescent COVID-19 samples from the United States, Italy and Spain. Sources were T cells, B-cell-depleted T cells, or PBMCs; the material itself was cDNA or gDNA.

As originally analysed: Amplified reference gene primers provided the basis for estimating nucleated cell counts. Method: immunoSEQ multiplex PCR; TCRdb's copy keeps in-frame clones and lacks some. That table furnishes V, J and clone size, whereas the DNA furnished D and trimming. The sample holds some 60,000 clones, 75% to 85% seen once. The CDR3 totals 14 residues. CDR1 SGHVS and CDR2 FNYEAQ come from the germline V gene. V dropped 4 bases and J dropped 7; count of bases not matched to a gene: 7. This TCR was sampled from a human donor in a cohort sampled during active COVID-19. J is TRBJ1-3 and V is TRBV7-6, with 7 bases that match TRBD1. The sequenced sample was peripheral blood. CDR3 sequence: CASSSAGGGNTIYF. The CDR3 nucleotides read TGTGCCAGCAGCTCGGCAGGGGGAGGCAACACCATATATTTT.